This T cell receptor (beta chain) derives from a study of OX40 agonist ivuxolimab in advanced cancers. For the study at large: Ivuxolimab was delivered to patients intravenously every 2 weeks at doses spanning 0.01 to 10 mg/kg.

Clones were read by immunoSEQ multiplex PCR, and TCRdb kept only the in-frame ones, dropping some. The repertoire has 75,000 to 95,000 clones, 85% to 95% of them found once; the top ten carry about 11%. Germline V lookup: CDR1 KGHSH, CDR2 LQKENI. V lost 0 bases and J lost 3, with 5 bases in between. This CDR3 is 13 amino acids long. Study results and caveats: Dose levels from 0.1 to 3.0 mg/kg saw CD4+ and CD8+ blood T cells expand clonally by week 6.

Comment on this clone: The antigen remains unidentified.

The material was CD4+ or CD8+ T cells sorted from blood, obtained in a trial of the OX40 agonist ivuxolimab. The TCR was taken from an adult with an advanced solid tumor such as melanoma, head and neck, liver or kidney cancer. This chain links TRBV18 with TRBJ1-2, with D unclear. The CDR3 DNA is TGTGCCAGCTCACCACCTAGGGACTATGGCTACACCTTC. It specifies CASSPPRDYGYTF.